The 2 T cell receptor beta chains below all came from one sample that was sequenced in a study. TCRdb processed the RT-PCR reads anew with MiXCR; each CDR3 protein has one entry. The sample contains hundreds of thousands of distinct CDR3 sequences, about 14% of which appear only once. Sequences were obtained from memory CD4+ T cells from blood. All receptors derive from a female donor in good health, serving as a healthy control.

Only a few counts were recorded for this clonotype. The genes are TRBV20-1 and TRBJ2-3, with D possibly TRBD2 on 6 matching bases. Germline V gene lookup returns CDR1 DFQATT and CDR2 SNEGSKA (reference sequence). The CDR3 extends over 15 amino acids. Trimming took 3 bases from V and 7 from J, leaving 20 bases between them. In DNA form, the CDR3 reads TGCAGTGCTAGGAGGACAACGGGAGACCGATATACGCAGTATTTT. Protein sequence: CSARRTTGDRYTQYF.

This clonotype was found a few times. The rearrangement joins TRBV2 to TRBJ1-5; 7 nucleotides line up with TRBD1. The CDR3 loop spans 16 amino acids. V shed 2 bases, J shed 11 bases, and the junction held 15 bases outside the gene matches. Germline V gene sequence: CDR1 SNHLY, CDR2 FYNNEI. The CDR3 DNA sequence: TGTGCCAGCAGTGAACAGGGGGGAAGTCTACGAGTGGCCCAGCATTTT. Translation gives CASSEQGGSLRVAQHF.